The 13 T cell receptor beta chains in this list originate from one sample, sequenced in a study of post-analysis software for immune sequencing data. These receptors have no known antigen. Unique molecular identifiers featured in each of the TCR beta cDNA libraries. TCRdb itself ran the PCR reads through MiXCR, one entry per CDR3 protein. The data show about 540,000 distinct CDR3 sequences, 30% to 40% seen once. Study outcomes and limitations: Roughly five TRBV segments appeared more often in patients than in controls, and TRBV5-6, TRBV5-1 and TRBV20-1 were among these.

Specimen: blood. The source of these receptors is a girl younger than 18 with multiple sclerosis.

Of note for this clonotype: Its ends do not fully match the called genes, so a read error is possible. The chain links TRBV9 to TRBJ1-1; unclear D gene. Germline loops: CDR1 SGDLS, CDR2 YYNGEE. This CDR3 has 16 amino acids. CDR3 region: CASSVDSDGMNAEAFF. The CDR3 DNA sequence: TGTGCCAGCAGCGTAGATTCCGACGGGATGAACGCTGAAGCTTTCTTT.

The CDR3 sequence: CASSRPGHTQETQYF. The CDR3 DNA reads TGTGCCAGCAGCAGACCGGGACATACACAGGAGACCCAGTACTTC. The genes are TRBV6-5 and TRBJ2-5; TRBD1 is a possible D gene (6 bases). Germline CDR1 is MNHEY and CDR2 is SVGAGI. V was shortened by 6 bases and J by 5 bases, with 19 bases between the two germline ends. This CDR3 has 15 amino acids.

This clonotype was seen repeatedly, ten times or more. This sequence may be a read error, since a much larger clone differs from it by one base. V is TRBV13 and J is TRBJ2-1; 9 bases match TRBD2. V trimming: 4 bases; J trimming: 7 bases; junction bases outside the gene matches: 8. The CDR3 length is 15 residues. The germline V gene has CDR1 PRHDT and CDR2 FYEKMQ (reference sequence). This chain's CDR3 is CASSSGTSRRNEQFF. The CDR3 nucleotides are TGTGCCAGCAGCTCCGGGACTAGCAGGAGGAATGAGCAGTTCTTC.

This chain joins TRBV27 and TRBJ1-4, with D possibly matching TRBD1 (5 bases). In germline, CDR1 is MNHEY, CDR2 SMNVEV (reference sequence). The CDR3 covers 14 residues. Trimming stripped 6 bases from V and 7 bases from J, with 15 bases between. CDR3 nucleotide sequence: TGTGCCAGCAGCAAAACAGGTGCCCTTGAAAAACTGTTTTTT. Residues: CASSKTGALEKLFF.

This clonotype was found a few times. This rearrangement joins TRBV10-3 to TRBJ1-2, with unresolved D. Trimming removed 3 bases at V and 3 bases at J, with 11 bases between. This CDR3 spans 14 amino acids. Germline loops: CDR1 ENHRY, CDR2 SYGVKD. The CDR3 region is CAISDSPVDYGYTF. DNA for the CDR3: TGTGCCATCAGTGATTCGCCAGTAGACTATGGCTACACCTTC.

The gene calls are TRBV15 and TRBJ1-4; the match to TRBD1 covers 7 bases. This CDR3 has 16 residues. CDR1 is LNHNV and CDR2 is YYDKDF in the germline V gene (reference sequence). V trimming: 1 base; J trimming: 3 bases; junction bases outside the gene matches: 5. CDR3 bases: TGTGCCACCAGCAGAGGCACGACAGGGCCTAATGAAAAACTGTTTTTT. This codes for CATSRGTTGPNEKLFF.

The chain has TRBV20-1 and TRBJ1-5, with D unclear. The CDR3 loop spans 16 amino acids. Trimming removed 1 base at V and 4 bases at J, with 17 bases between. Germline values: CDR1 DFQATT, CDR2 SNEGSKA (reference sequence). Here the CDR3 reads CSARGGRGGLNQPQHF. CDR3 DNA: TGCAGTGCTAGAGGAGGGCGGGGAGGGCTAAATCAGCCCCAGCATTTT.

This clonotype was observed a few times. CDR3 in amino acids: CASSYSGASYEQYF. The CDR3 nucleotides read TGTGCCAGCAGTTATTCAGGGGCTTCCTACGAGCAGTACTTC. This chain joins TRBV6-2 or TRBV6-3 and TRBJ2-7; maybe TRBD1 (6 bases). The germline V and J ends were trimmed by 3 bases and 1 base, with 10 bases remaining between them. Germline CDR1 and CDR2: MNHEY and SVGEGT. The CDR3 is 14 residues long.

The rearrangement joins TRBV5-1 to TRBJ1-1, with no clear D. V was shortened by 0 bases and J by 0 bases, with 6 bases between the two germline ends. The germline V gene encodes CDR1 SGHRS and CDR2 YFSETQ. The CDR3 sequence is 14 residues long. As DNA, the CDR3 is TGCGCCAGCAGCTTGGAGTGGGTGAACACTGAAGCTTTCTTT. Encoded protein: CASSLEWVNTEAFF.

This clonotype was counted a few times. The genes are TRBV29-1 and TRBJ1-2, with 7 bases matching TRBD1. With V trimmed by 6 bases and J by 8 bases, 12 bases remained unmatched. CDR3 length equals 13 residues. The V gene's germline CDR1 is SQVTM and CDR2 ANQGSEA. The CDR3 region is CSVSQGSGEGYTF. CDR3 nucleotides: TGCAGCGTATCACAGGGGAGTGGCGAAGGCTACACCTTC. Supplemented by reference TRBV29-1 and TRBJ1-2, the full variable domain reads SAVISQKPSRDICQRGTSLTIQCQVDSQVTMMFWYRQQPGQSLTLIATANQGSEATYESGFVIDKFPISRPNLTFSTLTVSNMSPEDSSIYLCSVSQGSGEGYTFGSGTRLTVV.

This chain connects TRBV5-1 to TRBJ2-3; D gene uncertain. V was trimmed by 0 bases and J by 4 bases, leaving 9 bases between them. The CDR3 is 14 residues long. In germline, CDR1 is SGHRS, CDR2 YFSETQ. CDR3 coding DNA: TGCGCCAGCAGCTTGGGAGCCGGCCCAGATACGCAGTATTTT. It yields the protein CASSLGAGPDTQYF.

The chain joins TRBV5-5 to TRBJ2-3; perhaps TRBD2 as D (6 bases). Germline values: CDR1 SGHKS, CDR2 YYEKEE (reference sequence). The CDR3 is made up of 14 amino acids. With 3 bases removed from V and 4 bases from J, the gap between germline ends came to 12 bases. DNA of the CDR3: TGTGCCAGCAGCTGGGTCTGGGGGGCAGATACGCAGTATTTT. The encoded protein is CASSWVWGADTQYF.

This sequence joins TRBV7-9 and TRBJ2-7; 9 bases align to TRBD2. The CDR3 spans 15 residues. Germline trimming cut 4 bases from V and 3 bases from J; bases unmatched to any gene: 7. Per the germline V gene, CDR1 is SEHNR and CDR2 is FQNEAQ (reference sequence). The CDR3 nucleotides read TGTGCCAGCAGCTACTTCAGCGGGGGGTTCTACGAGCAGTACTTC. The encoded protein is CASSYFSGGFYEQYF.